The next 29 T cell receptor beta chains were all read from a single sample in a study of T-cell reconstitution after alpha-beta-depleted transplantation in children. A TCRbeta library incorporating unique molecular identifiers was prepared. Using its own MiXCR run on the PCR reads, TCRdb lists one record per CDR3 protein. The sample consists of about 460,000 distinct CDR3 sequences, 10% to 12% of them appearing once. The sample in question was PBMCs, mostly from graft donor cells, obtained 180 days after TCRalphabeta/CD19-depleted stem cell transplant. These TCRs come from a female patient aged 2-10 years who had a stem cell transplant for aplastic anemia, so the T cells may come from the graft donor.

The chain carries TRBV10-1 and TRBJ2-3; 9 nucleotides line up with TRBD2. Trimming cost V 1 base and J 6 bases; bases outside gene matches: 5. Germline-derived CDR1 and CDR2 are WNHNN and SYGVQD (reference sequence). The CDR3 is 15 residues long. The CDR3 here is CASSEWASGTDTQYF. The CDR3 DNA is TGCGCCAGCAGTGAGTGGGCTAGCGGGACGGATACGCAGTATTTT.

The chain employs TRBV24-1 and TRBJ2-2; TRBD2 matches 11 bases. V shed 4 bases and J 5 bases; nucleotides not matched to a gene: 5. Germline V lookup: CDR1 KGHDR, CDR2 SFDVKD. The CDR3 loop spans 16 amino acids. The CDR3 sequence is CATSDPGTSGTGELFF. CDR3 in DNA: TGTGCCACCAGTGACCCTGGGACTAGCGGAACCGGGGAGCTGTTTTTT.

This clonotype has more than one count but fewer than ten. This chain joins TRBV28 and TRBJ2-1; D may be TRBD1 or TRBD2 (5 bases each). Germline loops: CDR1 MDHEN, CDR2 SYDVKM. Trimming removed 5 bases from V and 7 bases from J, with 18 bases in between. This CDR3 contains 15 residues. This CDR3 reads CASSRTGAKGNEQFF. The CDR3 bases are TGTGCCAGCAGTAGAACCGGGGCCAAGGGGAATGAGCAGTTCTTC.

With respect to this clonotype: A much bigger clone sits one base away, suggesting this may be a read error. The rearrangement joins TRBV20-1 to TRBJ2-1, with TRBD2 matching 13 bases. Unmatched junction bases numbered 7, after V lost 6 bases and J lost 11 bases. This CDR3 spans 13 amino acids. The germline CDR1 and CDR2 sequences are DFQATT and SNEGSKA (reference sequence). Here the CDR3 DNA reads TGCAGTGCCCGGACTAGCGGGAGTGGTAAGCAGTTCTTC. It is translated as CSARTSGSGKQFF.

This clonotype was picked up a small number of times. DNA of the CDR3: TGTGCCAGCAGCTTGGAGGTACGGGACAGGTACACCTTC. Translated: CASSLEVRDRYTF. The chain has TRBV5-6 and TRBJ1-2, with 8 bases that match TRBD1. V shed 0 bases, J shed 11 bases, and the junction held 6 bases outside the gene matches. The CDR3 is 13 amino acids. Germline values: CDR1 SGHDT, CDR2 YYEEEE.

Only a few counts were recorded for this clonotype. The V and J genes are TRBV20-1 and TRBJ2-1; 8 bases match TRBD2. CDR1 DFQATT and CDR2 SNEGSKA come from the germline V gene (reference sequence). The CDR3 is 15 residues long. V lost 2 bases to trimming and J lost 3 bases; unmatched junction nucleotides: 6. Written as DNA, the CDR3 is TGCAGTGCTAGACCGCGGACTAGCAGCTACAATGAGCAGTTCTTC. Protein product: CSARPRTSSYNEQFF.

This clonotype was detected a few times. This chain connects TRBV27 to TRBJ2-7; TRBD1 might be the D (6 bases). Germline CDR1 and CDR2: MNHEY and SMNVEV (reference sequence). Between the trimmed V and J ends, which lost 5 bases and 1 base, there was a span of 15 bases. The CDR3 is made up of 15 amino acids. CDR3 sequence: CASSVQGRGSYEQYF. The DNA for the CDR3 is TGTGCCAGCAGTGTCCAGGGGCGAGGGTCCTACGAGCAGTACTTC.

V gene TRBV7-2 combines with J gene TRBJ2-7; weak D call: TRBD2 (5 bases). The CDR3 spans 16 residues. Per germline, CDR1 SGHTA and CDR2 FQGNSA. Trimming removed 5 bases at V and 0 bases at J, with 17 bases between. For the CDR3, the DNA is TGTGCCAGCAGCGTTACTAGATCCCTAACCTCCTACGAGCAGTACTTC. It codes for CASSVTRSLTSYEQYF.

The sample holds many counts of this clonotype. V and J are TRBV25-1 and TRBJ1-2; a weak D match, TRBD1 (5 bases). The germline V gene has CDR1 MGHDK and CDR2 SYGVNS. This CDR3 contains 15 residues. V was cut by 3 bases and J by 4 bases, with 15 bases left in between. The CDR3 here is CASSEGGALIYGYTF. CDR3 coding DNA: TGTGCCAGCAGTGAGGGTGGGGCGCTCATCTATGGCTACACCTTC.

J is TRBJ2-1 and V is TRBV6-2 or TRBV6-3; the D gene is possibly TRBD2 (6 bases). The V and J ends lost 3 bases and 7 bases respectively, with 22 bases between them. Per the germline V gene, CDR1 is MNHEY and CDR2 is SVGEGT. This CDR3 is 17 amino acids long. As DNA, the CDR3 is TGTGCCAGCAGTTATTCTTCGGGGCGGGGCCTAGAGAATGAGCAGTTCTTC. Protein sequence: CASSYSSGRGLENEQFF.

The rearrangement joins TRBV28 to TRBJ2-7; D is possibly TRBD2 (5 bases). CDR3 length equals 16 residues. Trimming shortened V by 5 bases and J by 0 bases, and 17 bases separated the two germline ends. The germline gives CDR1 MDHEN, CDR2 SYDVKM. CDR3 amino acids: CASSPAIGGGSYEQYF. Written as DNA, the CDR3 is TGTGCCAGCAGTCCGGCGATCGGAGGAGGCTCCTACGAGCAGTACTTC. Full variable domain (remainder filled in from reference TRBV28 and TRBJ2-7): DVKVTQSSRYLVKRTGEKVFLECVQDMDHENMFWYRQDPGLGLRLIYFSYDVKMKEKGDIPEGYSVSREKKERFSLILESASTNQTSMYLCASSPAIGGGSYEQYFGPGTRLTVT.

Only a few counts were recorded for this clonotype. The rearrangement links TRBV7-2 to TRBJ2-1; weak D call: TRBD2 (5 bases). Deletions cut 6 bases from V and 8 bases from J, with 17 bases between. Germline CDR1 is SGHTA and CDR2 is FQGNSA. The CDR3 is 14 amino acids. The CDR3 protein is CASSKLPGIDEQFF. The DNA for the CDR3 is TGTGCCAGCAGTAAACTCCCGGGAATCGATGAGCAGTTCTTC. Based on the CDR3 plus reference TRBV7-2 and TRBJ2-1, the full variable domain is GAGVSQSPSNKVTEKGKDVELRCDPISGHTALYWYRQSLGQGLEFLIYFQGNSAPDKSGLPSDRFSAERTGGSVSTLTIQRTQQEDSAVYLCASSKLPGIDEQFFGPGTRLTVL.

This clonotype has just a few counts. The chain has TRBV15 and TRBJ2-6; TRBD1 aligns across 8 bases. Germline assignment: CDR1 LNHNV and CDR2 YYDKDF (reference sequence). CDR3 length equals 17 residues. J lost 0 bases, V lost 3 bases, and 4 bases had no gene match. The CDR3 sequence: CATSSGTGPSGANVLTF. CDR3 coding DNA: TGTGCCACCAGCAGCGGGACAGGACCCTCTGGGGCCAACGTCCTGACTTTC.

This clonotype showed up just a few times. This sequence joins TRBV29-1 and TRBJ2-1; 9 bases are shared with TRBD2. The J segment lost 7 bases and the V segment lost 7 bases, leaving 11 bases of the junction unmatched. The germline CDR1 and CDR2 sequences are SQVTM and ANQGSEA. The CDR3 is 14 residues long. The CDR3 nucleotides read TGCAGCGGGAGGGAGCGGGAGGTTCGGAATGAGCAGTTCTTC. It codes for CSGREREVRNEQFF.

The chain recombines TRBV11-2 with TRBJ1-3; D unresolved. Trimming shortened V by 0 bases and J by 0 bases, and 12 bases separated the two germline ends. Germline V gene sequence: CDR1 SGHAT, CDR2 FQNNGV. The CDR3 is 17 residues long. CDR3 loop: CASSLDRPGYSGNTIYF. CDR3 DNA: TGTGCCAGCAGCTTAGATAGACCCGGGTACTCTGGAAACACCATATATTTT.

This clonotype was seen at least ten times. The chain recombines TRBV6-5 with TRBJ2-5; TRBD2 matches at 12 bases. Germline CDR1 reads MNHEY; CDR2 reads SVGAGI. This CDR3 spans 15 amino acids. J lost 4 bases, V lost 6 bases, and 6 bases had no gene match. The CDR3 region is CASRLGLAGTETQYF. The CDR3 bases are TGTGCCAGCAGACTCGGACTAGCGGGGACAGAGACCCAGTACTTC.

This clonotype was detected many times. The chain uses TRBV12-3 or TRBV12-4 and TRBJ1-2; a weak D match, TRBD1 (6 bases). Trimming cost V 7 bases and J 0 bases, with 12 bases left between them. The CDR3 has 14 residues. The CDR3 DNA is TGTGCCAGCATTGCGGGGGGCGCTAACTATGGCTACACCTTC. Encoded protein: CASIAGGANYGYTF.

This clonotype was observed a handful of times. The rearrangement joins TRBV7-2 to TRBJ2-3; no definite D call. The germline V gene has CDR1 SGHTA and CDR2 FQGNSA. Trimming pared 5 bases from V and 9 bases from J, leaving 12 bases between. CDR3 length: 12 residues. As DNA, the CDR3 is TGTGCCAGCAGCCAGACCCGCGCCACGCAGTATTTT. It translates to CASSQTRATQYF.

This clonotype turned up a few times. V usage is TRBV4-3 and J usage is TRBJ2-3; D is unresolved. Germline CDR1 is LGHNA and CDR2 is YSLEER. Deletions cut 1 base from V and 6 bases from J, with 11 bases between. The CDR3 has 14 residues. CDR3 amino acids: CASSQASGLDTQYF. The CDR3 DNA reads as TGCGCCAGCAGCCAAGCCTCGGGCCTGGATACGCAGTATTTT.

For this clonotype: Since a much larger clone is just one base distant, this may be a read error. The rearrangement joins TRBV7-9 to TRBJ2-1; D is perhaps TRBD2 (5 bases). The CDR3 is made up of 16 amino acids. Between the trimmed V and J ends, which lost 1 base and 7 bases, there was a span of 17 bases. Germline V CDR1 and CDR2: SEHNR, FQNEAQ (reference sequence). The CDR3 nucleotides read TGTGCCAGCAGCTTAGGCTCGGCTGGCGGGTGGAATGAGCAGTTCTTC. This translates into CASSLGSAGGWNEQFF.

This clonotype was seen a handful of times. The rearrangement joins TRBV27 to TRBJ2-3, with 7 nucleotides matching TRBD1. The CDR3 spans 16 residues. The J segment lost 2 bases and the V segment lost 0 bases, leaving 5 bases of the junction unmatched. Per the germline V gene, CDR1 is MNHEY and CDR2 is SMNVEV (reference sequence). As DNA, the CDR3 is TGTGCCAGCAGTTTATCGCGGCAGGGGGACACAGATACGCAGTATTTT. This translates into CASSLSRQGDTDTQYF.

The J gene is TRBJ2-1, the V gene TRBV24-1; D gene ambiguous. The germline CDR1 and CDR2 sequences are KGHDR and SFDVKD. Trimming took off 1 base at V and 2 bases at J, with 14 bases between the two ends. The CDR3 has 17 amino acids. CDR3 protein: CATSDLDVTSPYNEQFF. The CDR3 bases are TGTGCCACCAGTGATTTAGACGTGACTTCTCCCTACAATGAGCAGTTCTTC.

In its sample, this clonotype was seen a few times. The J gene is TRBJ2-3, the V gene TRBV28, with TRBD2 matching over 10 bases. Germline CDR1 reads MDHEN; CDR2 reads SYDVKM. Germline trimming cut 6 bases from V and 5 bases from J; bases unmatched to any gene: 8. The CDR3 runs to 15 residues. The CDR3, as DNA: TGTGCCAGCAGGCCCCTAGCGGGAGTAGGAGATACGCAGTATTTT. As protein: CASRPLAGVGDTQYF.

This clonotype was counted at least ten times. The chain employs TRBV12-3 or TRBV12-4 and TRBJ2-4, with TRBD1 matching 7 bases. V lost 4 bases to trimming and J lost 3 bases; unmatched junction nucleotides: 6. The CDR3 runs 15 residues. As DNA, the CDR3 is TGTGCCAGCAGTTATTGGGGGACAGACAAAAACATTCAGTACTTC. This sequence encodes CASSYWGTDKNIQYF.

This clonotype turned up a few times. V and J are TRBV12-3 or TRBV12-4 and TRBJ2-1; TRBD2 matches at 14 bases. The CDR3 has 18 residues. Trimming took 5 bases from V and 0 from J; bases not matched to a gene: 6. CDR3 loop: CASSTGTSGGSSYNEQFF. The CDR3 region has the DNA TGTGCCAGCAGTACCGGGACTAGCGGGGGAAGCTCCTACAATGAGCAGTTCTTC.

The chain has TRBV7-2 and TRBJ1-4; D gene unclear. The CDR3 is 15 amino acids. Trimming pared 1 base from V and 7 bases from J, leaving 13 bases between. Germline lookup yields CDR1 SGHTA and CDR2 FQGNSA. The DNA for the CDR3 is TGTGCCAGCAGCTTAGGAGGTTTTGAGGGTGAAAAACTGTTTTTT. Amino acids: CASSLGGFEGEKLFF.

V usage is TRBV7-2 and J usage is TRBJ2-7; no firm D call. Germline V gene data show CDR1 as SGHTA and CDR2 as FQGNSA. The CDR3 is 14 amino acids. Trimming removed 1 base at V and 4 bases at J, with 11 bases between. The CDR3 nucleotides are TGTGCCAGCAGCTTAGTAGAAGGGCTATACGAGCAGTACTTC. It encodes CASSLVEGLYEQYF.

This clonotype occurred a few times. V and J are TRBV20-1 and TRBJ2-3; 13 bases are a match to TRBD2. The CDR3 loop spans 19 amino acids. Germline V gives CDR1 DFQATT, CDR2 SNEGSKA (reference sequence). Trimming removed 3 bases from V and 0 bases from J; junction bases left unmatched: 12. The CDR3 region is CSASPPTSGRDSSTDTQYF. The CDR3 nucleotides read TGCAGTGCTAGCCCCCCCACTAGCGGGAGGGATTCTAGCACAGATACGCAGTATTTT.

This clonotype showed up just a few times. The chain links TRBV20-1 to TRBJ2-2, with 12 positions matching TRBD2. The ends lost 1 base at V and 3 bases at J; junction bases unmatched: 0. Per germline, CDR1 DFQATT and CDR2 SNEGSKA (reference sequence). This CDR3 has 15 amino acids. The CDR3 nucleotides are TGCAGTGCTAGAGGGACTAGCGGGGACACCGGGGAGCTGTTTTTT. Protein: CSARGTSGDTGELFF.